These 3 T cell receptor beta chains share one sample of origin, sequenced in a study of T cell changes during pregnancy in multiple sclerosis. Libraries were prepared by immunoSEQ multiplex PCR; TCRdb keeps only in-frame clonotypes and omits some of them. The table lists around 19,000 clones, roughly nine tenths of them singletons. The sample was CD8+ T cells from peripheral blood mononuclear cells, taken in the third trimester of pregnancy. Receptors originate from a female donor in good health, enrolled as a control in a pregnancy study.

V usage is TRBV2 and J usage is TRBJ2-3; 12 bases fit TRBD1. J lost 8 bases, V lost 0 bases, and 6 bases had no gene match. Looked up from germline, CDR1 is SNHLY and CDR2 is FYNNEI. The CDR3 has 16 residues. The CDR3 loop reads CASSEAGDRGLGTQYF. The CDR3 DNA sequence: TGTGCCAGCAGTGAAGCGGGGGACAGGGGGCTTGGTACGCAGTATTTT.

The chain uses TRBV28 and TRBJ2-3; 7 bases fit TRBD2. Germline V gene sequence: CDR1 MDHEN, CDR2 SYDVKM. The CDR3 has 14 amino acids. The V gene end was trimmed by 2 bases and the J gene end by 3 bases; junction bases not matched to a gene: 2. CDR3 DNA: TGTGCCAGCAGTTTAACGGGAGGTACAGATACGCAGTATTTT. Amino acid sequence: CASSLTGGTDTQYF.

V is TRBV2 and J is TRBJ2-5; 8 bases fit TRBD2. V lost 4 bases and J lost 4; bases outside the gene matches: 2. Germline V lookup: CDR1 SNHLY, CDR2 FYNNEI. There are 13 residues in the CDR3. This CDR3 reads CASSGLAGETQYF. Here the CDR3 DNA reads TGTGCCAGCAGTGGCCTAGCGGGAGAGACCCAGTACTTC. Filled out from reference TRBV2 and TRBJ2-5, the complete variable domain reads EPEVTQTPSHQVTQMGQEVILRCVPISNHLYFYWYRQILGQKVEFLVSFYNNEISEKSEIFDDQFSVERPDGSNFTLKIRSTKLEDSAMYFCASSGLAGETQYFGPGTRLLVL.